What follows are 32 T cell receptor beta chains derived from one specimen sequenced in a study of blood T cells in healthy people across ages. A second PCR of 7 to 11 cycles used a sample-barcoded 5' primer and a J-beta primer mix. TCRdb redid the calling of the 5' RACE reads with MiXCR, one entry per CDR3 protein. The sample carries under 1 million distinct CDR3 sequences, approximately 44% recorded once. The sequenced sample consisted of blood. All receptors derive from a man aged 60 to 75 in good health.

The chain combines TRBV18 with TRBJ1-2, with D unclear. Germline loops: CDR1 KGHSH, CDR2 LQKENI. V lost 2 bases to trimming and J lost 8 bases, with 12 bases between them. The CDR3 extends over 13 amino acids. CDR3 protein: CASSPKTATGYTF. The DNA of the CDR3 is TGTGCCAGCTCACCAAAGACGGCAACAGGCTACACCTTC.

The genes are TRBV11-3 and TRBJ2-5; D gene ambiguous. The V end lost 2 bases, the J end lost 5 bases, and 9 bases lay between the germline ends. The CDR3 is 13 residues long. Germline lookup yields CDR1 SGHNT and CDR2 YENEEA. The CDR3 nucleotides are TGTGCCAGCAGCTTATCGACGTTGGAGACCCAGTACTTC. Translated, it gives CASSLSTLETQYF.

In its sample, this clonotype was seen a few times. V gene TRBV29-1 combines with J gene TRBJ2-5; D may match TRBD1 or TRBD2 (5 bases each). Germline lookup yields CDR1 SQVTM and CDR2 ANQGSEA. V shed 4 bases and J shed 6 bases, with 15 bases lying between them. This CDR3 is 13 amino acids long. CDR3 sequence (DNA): TGCAGCGTTGTTCCCGGGGCGGAAAAGACCCAGTACTTC. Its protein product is CSVVPGAEKTQYF.

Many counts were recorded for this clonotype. CDR3 loop: CASSLYLSSGANVLTF. CDR3 coding DNA: TGTGCCAGCAGCTTGTACTTAAGCTCTGGGGCCAACGTCCTGACTTTC. V is TRBV5-8 and J is TRBJ2-6; D remains unclear. V dropped 1 base and J dropped 0 bases, with 8 bases sitting between them. Germline assignment: CDR1 SGHTS and CDR2 YDEGEE. CDR3 length: 16 amino acids.

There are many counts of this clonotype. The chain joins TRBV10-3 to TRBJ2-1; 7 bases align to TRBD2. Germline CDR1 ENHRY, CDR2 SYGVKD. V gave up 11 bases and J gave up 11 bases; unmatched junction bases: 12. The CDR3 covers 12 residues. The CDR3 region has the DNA TGTGCCGGATCGGACGGAGGGACTAAGCAGTTCTTC. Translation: CAGSDGGTKQFF.

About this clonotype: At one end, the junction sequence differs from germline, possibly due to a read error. DNA of the CDR3: TGCAGTGCTAGAGAGGGGTTCGGGAACACTGGAGCTTTCTTT. This codes for CSAREGFGNTGAFF. This sequence joins TRBV20-1 and TRBJ1-1; unclear D gene. This CDR3 has 14 residues. Germline V gene data show CDR1 as DFQATT and CDR2 as SNEGSKA (reference sequence).

The CDR3 DNA reads TGTGCCAGCAGCCTACAGGGGGTTGACGGCTACACCTTC. As protein: CASSLQGVDGYTF. This rearrangement joins TRBV7-3 to TRBJ1-2, with 8 bases lining up with TRBD1. The CDR3 consists of 13 residues. CDR1 is SGHTA, CDR2 FQGTGA, per germline. V gave up 5 bases and J gave up 8 bases; unmatched junction bases: 7. Variable domain in full (rest from reference TRBV7-3 and TRBJ1-2): GAGVSQTPSNKVTEKGKYVELRCDPISGHTALYWYRQSLGQGPEFLIYFQGTGAADDSGLPNDRFFAVRPEGSVSTLKIQRTERGDSAVYLCASSLQGVDGYTFGSGTRLTVV.

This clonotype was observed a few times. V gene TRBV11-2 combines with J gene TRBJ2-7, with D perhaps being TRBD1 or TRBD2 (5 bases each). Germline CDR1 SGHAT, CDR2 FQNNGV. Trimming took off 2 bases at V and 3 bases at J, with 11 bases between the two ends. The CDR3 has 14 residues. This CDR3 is CASSLPGRFYEQYF. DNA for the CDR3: TGTGCCAGCAGCTTACCGGGACGTTTCTACGAGCAGTACTTC.

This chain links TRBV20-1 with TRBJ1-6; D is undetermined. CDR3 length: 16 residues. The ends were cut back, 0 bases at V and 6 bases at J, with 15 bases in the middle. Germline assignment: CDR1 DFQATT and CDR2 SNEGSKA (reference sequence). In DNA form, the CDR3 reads TGCAGTGCTAGAGATGTCCGGGGATCCCGTAATTCACCCCTCCACTTT. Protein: CSARDVRGSRNSPLHF.

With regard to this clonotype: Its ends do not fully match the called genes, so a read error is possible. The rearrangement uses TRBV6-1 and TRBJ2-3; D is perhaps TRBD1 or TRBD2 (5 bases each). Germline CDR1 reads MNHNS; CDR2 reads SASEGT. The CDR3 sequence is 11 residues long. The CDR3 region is CAISEGPAQYF. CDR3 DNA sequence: TGTGCCATCAGTGAGGGGCCGGCGCAGTATTTT.

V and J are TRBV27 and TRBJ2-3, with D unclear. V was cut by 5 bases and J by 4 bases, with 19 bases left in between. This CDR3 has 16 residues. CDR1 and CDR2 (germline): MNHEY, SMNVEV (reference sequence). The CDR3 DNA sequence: TGTGCCAGCAGTCCTCCGGGCATGCTGAAACCAGATACGCAGTATTTT. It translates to CASSPPGMLKPDTQYF.

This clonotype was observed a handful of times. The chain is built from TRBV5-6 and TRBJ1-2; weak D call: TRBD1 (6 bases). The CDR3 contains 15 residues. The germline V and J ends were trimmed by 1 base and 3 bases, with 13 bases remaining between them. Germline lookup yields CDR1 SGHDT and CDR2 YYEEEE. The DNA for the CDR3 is TGTGCCAGCAGCTTGATAGACAGACAGGACTATGGCTACACCTTC. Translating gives CASSLIDRQDYGYTF. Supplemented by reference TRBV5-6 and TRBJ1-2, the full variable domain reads DAGVTQSPTHLIKTRGQQVTLRCSPKSGHDTVSWYQQALGQGPQFIFQYYEEEERQRGNFPDRFSGHQFPNYSSELNVNALLLGDSALYLCASSLIDRQDYGYTFGSGTRLTVV.

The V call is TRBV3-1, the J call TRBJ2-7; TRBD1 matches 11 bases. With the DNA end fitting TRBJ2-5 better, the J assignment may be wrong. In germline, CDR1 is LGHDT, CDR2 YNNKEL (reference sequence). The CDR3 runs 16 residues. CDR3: CASSQEAGQGVETQYF. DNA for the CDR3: TGTGCCAGCAGCCAAGAAGCGGGACAGGGGGTAGAGACCCAGTACTTC.

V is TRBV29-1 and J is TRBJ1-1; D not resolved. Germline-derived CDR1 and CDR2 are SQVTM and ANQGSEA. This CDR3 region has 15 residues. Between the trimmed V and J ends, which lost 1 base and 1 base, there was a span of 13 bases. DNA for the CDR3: TGCAGCGTTGAAGGATTCGGGATAGAGAACACTGAAGCTTTCTTT. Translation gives CSVEGFGIENTEAFF.

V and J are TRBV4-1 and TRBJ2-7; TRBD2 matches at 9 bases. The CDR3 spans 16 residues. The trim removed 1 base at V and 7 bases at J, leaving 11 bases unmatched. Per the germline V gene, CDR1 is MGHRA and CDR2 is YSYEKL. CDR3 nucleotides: TGCGCCAGCAGCCAAGTCAAGGCGGGAGGGCCGCGGGAGCAGTACTTC. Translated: CASSQVKAGGPREQYF.

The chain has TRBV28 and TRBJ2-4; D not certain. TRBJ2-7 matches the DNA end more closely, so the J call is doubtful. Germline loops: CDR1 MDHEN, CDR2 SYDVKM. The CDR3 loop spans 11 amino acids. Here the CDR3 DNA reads TGTGCCAGCAGTGACCTGGTCGAGCAGTACTTC. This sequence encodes CASSDLVEQYF.

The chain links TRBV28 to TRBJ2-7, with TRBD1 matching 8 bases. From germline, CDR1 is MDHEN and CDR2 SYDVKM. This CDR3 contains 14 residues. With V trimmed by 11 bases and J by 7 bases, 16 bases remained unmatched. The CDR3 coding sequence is TGTGCCGCTACCTCTGGGACAGGAGTGGATGAGCAGTACTTC. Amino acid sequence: CAATSGTGVDEQYF. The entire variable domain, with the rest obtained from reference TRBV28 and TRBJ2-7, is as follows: DVKVTQSSRYLVKRTGEKVFLECVQDMDHENMFWYRQDPGLGLRLIYFSYDVKMKEKGDIPEGYSVSREKKERFSLILESASTNQTSMYLCAATSGTGVDEQYFGPGTRLTVT.

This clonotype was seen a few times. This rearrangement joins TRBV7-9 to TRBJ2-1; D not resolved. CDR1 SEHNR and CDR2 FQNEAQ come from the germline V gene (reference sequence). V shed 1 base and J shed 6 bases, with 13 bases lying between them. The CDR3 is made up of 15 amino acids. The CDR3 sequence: CASSLGGPLLNEQFF. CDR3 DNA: TGTGCCAGCAGCTTAGGAGGACCTTTACTCAATGAGCAGTTCTTC. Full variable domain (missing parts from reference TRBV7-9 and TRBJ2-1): DTGVSQNPRHKITKRGQNVTFRCDPISEHNRLYWYRQTLGQGPEFLTYFQNEAQLEKSRLLSDRFSAERPKGSFSTLEIQRTEQGDSAMYLCASSLGGPLLNEQFFGPGTRLTVL.

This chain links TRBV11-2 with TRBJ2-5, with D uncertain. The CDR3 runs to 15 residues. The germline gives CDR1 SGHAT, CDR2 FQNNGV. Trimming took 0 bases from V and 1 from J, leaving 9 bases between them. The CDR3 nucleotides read TGTGCCAGCAGCTTAGAGCGGAGCGTCCAAGAGACCCAGTACTTC. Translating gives CASSLERSVQETQYF.

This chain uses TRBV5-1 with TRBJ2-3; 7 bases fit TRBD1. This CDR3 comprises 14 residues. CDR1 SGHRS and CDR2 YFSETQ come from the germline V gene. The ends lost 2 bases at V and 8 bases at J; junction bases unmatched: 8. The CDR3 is CASSFDRVQGTQYF. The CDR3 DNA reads TGCGCCAGCAGCTTTGACAGGGTTCAGGGTACGCAGTATTTT.

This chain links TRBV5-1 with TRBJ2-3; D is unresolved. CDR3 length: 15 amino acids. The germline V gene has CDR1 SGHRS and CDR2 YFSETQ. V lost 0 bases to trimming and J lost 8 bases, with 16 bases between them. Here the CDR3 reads CASSLGSPPPGTQYF. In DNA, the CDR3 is TGCGCCAGCAGCTTGGGGTCCCCACCCCCAGGTACGCAGTATTTT.

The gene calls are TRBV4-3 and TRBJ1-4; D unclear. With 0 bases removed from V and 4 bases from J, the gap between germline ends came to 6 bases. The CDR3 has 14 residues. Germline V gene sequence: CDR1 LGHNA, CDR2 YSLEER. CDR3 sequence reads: CASSQDTDNEKLFF. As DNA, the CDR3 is TGCGCCAGCAGCCAAGATACCGATAATGAAAAACTGTTTTTT.

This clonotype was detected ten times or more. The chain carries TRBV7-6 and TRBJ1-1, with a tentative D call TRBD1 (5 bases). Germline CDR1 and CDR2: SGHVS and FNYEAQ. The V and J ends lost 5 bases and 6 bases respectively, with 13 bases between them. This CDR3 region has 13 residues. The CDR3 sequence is CASSVTGTAEAFF. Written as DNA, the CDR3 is TGTGCCAGCAGCGTAACCGGGACGGCTGAAGCTTTCTTT.

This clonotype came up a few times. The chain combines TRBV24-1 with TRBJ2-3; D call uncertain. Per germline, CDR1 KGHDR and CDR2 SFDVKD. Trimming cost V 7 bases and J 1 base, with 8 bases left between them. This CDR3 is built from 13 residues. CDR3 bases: TGTGCCACCAGCGGTTTAGGCACAGATACGCAGTATTTT. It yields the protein CATSGLGTDTQYF.

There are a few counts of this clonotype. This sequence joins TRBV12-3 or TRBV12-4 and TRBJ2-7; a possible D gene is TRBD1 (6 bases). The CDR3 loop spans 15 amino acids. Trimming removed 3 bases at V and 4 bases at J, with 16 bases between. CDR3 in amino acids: CASSLPRRTAYEQYF. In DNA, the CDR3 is TGTGCCAGCAGTTTGCCCCGCAGGACAGCGTACGAGCAGTACTTC.

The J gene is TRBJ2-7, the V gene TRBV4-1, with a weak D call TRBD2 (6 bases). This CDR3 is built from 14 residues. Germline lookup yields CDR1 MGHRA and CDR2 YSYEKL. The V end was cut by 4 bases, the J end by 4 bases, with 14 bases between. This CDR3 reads CASSPGLAHYEQYF. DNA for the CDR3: TGCGCCAGCAGCCCGGGACTTGCCCATTACGAGCAGTACTTC.

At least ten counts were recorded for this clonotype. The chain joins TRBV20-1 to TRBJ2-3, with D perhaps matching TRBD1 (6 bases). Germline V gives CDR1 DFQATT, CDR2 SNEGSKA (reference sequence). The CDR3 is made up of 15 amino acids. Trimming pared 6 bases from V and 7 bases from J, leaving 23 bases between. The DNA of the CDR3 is TGCAGTGCCAACAATCCTGCTGGGGGCGCGAATACGCAGTATTTT. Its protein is CSANNPAGGANTQYF.

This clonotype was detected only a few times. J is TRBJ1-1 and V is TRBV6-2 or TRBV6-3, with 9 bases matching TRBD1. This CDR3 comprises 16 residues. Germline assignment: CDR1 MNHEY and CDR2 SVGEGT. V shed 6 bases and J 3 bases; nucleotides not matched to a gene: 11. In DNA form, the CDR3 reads TGTGCCAGCAGCCTGGAAGGGACAGGGATGGACACTGAAGCTTTCTTT. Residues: CASSLEGTGMDTEAFF.

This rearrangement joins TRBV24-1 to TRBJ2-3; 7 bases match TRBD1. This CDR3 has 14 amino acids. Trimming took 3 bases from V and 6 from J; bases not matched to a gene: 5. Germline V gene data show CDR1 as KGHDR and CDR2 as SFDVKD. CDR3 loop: CATSDHRGGDTQYF. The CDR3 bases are TGTGCCACCAGTGATCACAGGGGTGGGGATACGCAGTATTTT.

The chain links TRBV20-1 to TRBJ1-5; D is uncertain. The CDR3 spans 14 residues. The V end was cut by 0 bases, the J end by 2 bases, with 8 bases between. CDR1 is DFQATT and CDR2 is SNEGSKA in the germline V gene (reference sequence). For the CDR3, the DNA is TGCAGTGCTAGAGAAACATTGGGCAATCAGCCCCAGCATTTT. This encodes CSARETLGNQPQHF.

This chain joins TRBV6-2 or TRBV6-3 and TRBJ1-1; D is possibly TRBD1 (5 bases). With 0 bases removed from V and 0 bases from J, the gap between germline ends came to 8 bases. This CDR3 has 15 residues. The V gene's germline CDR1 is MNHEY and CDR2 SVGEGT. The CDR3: CASSYSGTVNTEAFF. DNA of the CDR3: TGTGCCAGCAGTTACTCGGGGACGGTGAACACTGAAGCTTTCTTT.

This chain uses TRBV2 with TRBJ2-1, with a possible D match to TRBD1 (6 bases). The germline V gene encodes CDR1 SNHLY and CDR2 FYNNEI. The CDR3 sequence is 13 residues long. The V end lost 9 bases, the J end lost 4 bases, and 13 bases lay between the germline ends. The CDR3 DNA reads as TGTGCCAGTACCCCAGGGGAATACAATGAGCAGTTCTTC. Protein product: CASTPGEYNEQFF.